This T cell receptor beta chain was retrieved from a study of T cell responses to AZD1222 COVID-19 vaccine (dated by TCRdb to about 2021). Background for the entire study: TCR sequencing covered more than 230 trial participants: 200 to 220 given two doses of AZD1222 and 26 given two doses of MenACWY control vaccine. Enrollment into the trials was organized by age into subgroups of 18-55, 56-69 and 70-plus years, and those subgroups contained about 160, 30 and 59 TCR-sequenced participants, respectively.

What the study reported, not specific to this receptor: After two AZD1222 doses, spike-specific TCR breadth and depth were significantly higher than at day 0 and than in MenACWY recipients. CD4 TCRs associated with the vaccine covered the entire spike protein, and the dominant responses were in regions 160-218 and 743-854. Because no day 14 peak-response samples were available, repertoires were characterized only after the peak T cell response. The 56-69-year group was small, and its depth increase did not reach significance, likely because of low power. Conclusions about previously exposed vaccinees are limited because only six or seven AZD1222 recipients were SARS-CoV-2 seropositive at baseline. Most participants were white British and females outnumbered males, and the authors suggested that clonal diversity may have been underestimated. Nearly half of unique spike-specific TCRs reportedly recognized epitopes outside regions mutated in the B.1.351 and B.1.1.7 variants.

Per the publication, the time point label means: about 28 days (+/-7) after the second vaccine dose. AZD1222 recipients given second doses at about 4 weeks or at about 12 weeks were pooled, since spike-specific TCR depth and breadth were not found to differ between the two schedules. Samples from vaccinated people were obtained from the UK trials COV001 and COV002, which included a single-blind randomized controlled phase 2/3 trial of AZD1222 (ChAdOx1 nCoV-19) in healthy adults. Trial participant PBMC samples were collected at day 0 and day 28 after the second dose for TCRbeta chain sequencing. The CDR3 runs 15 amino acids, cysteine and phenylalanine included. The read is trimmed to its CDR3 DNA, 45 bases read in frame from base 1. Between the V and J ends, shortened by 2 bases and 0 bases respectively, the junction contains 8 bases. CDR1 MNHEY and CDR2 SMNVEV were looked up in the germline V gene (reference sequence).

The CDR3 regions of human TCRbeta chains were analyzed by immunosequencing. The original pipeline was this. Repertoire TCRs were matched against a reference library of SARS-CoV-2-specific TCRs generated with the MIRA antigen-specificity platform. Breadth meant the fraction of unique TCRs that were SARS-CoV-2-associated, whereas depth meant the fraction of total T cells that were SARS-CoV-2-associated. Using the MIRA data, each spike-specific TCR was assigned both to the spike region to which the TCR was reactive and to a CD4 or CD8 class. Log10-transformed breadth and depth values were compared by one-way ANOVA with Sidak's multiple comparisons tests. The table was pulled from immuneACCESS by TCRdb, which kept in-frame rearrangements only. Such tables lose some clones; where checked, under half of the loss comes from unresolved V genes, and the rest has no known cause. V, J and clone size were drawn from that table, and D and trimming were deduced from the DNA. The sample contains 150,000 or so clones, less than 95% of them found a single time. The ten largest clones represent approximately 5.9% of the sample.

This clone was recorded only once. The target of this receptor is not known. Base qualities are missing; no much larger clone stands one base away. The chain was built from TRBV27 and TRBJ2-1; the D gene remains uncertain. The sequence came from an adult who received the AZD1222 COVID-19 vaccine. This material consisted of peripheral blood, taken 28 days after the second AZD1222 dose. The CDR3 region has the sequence CASSLLFVSYNEQFF. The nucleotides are TGTGCCAGCAGTTTACTCTTCGTCTCCTACAATGAGCAGTTCTTC.